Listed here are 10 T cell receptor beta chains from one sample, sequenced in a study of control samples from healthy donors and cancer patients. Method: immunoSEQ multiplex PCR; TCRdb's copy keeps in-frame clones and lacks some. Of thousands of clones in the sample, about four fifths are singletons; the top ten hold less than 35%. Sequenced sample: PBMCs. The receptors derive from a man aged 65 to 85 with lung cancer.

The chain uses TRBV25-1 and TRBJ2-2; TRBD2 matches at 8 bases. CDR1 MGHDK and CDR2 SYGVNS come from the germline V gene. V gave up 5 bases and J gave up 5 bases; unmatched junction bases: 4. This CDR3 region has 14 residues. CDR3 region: CASSQTGGTGELFF. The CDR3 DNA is TGTGCCAGCAGTCAAACGGGGGGGACCGGGGAGCTGTTTTTT.

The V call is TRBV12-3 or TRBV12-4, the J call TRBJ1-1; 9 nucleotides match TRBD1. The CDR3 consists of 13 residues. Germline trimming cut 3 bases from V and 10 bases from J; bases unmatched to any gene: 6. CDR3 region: CASSFAGQGVAFF. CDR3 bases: TGTGCCAGCAGTTTTGCGGGACAGGGAGTAGCTTTCTTT.

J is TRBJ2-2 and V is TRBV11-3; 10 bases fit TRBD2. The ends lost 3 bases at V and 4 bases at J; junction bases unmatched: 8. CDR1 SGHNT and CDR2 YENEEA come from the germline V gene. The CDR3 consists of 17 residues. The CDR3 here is CASSFNRRTSGTGELFF. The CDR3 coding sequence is TGTGCCAGCAGCTTTAACAGACGGACTAGCGGCACCGGGGAGCTGTTTTTT.

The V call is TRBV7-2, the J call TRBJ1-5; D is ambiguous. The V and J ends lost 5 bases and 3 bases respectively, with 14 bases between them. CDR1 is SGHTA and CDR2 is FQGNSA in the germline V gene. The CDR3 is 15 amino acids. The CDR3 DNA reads TGTGCCAGCAGCCCTCAAGGAGGGAACAATCAGCCCCAGCATTTT. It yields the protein CASSPQGGNNQPQHF. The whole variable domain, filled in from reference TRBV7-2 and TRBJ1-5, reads GAGVSQSPSNKVTEKGKDVELRCDPISGHTALYWYRQSLGQGLEFLIYFQGNSAPDKSGLPSDRFSAERTGGSVSTLTIQRTQQEDSAVYLCASSPQGGNNQPQHFGDGTRLSIL.

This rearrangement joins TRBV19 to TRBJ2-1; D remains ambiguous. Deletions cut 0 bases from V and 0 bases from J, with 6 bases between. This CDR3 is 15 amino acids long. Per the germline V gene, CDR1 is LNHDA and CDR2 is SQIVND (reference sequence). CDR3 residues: CASSIDKSSYNEQFF. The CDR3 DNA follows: TGTGCCAGTAGTATAGACAAGAGCTCCTACAATGAGCAGTTCTTC.

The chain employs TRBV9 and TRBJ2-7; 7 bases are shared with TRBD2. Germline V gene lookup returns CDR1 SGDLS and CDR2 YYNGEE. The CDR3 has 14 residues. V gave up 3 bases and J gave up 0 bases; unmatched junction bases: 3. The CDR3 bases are TGTGCCAGCAGCGGGGGGACTAACTCCTACGAGCAGTACTTC. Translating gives CASSGGTNSYEQYF.

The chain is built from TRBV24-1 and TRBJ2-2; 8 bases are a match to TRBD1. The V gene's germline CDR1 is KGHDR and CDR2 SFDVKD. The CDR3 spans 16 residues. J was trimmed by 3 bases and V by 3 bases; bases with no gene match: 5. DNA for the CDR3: TGTGCCACCAGTGATCCTACAGGGGGACACACCGGGGAGCTGTTTTTT. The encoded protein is CATSDPTGGHTGELFF.

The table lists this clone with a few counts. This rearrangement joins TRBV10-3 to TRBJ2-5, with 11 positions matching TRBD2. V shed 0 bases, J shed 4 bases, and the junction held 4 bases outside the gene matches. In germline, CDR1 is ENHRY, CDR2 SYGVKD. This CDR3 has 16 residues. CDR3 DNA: TGTGCCATCAGTGAGTCGGGACTAGCGGCGGGAGAGACCCAGTACTTC. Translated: CAISESGLAAGETQYF.

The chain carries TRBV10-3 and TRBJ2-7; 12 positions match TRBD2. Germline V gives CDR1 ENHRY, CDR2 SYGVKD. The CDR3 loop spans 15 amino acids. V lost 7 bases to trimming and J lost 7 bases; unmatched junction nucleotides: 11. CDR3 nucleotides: TGTGCCATCACAGACGCTAGCGGGAGGGCCCCGGAGCAGTACTTC. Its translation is CAITDASGRAPEQYF.

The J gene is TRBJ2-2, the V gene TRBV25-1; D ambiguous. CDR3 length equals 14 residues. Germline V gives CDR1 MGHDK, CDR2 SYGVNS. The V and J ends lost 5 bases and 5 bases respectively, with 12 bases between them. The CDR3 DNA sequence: TGTGCCAGCAGTCAAACGGTGGGGACCGGGGAGCTGTTTTTT. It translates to CASSQTVGTGELFF.